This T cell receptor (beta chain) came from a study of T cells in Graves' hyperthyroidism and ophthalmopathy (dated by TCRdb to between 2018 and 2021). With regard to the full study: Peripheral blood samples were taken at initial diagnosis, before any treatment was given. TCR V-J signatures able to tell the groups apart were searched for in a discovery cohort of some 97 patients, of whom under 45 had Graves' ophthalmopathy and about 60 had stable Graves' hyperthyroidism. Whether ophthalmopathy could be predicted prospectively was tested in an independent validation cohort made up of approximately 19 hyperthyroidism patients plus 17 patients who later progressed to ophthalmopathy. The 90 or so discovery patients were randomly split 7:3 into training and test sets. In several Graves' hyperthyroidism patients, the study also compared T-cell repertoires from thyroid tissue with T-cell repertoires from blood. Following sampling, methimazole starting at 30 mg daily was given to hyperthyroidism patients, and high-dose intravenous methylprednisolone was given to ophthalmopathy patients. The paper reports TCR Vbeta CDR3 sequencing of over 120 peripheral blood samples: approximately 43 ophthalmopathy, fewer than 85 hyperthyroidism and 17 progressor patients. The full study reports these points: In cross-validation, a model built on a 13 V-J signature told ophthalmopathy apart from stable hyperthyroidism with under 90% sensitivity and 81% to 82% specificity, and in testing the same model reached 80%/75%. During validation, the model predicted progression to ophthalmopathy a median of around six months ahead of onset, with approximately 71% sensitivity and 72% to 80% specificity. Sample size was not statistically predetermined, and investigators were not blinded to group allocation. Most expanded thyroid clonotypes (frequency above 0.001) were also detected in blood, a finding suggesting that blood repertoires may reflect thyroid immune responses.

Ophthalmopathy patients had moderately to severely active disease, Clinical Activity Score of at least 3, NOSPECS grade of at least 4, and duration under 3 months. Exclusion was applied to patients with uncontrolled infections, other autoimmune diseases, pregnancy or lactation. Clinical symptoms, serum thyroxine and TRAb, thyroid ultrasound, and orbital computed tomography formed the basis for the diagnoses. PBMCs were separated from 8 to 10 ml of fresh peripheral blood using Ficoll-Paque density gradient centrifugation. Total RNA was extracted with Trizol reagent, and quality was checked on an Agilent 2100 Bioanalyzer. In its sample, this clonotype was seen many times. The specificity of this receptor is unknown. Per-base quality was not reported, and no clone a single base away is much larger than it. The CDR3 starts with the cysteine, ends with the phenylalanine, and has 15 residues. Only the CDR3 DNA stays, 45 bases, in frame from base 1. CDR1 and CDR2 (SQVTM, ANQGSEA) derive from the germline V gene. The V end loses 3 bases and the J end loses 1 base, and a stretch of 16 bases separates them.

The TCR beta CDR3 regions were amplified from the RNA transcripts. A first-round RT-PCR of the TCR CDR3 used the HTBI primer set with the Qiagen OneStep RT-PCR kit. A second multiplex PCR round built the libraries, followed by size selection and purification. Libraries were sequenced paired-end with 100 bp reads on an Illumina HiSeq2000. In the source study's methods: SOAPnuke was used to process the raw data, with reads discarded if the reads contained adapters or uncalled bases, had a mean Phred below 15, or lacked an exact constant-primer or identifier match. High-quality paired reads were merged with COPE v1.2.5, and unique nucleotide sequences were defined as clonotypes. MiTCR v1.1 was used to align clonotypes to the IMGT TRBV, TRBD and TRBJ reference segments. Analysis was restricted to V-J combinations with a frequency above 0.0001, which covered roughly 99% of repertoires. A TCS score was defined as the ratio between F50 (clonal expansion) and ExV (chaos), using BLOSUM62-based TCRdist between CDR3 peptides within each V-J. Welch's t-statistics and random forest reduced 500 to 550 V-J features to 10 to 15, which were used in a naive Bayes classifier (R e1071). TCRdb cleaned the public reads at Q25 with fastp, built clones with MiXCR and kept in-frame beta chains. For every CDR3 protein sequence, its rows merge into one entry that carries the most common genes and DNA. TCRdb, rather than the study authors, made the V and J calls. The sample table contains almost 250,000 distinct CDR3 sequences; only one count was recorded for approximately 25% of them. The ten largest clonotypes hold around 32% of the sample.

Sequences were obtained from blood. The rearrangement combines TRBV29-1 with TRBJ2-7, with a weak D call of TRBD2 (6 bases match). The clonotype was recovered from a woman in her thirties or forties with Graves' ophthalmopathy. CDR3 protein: CSVEMPGAASYEQYF. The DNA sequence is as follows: TGCAGCGTTGAGATGCCGGGAGCTGCGTCCTACGAGCAGTACTTC.